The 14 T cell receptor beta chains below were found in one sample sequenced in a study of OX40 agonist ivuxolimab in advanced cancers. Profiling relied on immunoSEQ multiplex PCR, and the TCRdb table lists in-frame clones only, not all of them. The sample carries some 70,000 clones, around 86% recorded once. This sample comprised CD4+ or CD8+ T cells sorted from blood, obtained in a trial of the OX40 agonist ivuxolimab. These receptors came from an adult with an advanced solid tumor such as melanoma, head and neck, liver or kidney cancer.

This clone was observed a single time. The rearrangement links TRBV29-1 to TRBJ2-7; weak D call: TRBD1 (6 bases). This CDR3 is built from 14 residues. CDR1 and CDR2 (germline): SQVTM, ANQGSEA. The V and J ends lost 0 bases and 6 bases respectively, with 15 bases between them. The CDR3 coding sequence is TGCAGCGTTGAAGATCAGGCAGGGGCGGGCGAGCAGTACTTC. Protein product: CSVEDQAGAGEQYF.

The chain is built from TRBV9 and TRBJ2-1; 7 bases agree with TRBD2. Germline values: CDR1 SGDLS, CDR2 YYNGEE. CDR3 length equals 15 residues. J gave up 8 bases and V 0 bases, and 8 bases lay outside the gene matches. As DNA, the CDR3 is TGTGCCAGCAGCGTAGTGGTCGGGGGAGGGGATGAGCAGTTCTTC. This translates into CASSVVVGGGDEQFF.

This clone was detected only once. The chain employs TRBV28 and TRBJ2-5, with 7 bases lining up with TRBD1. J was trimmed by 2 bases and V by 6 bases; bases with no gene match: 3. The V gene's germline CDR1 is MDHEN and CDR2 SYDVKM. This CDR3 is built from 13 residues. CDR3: CASRSGGQETQYF. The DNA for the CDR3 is TGTGCCAGCAGGTCAGGGGGACAAGAGACCCAGTACTTC. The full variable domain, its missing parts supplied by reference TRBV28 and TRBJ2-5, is DVKVTQSSRYLVKRTGEKVFLECVQDMDHENMFWYRQDPGLGLRLIYFSYDVKMKEKGDIPEGYSVSREKKERFSLILESASTNQTSMYLCASRSGGQETQYFGPGTRLLVL.

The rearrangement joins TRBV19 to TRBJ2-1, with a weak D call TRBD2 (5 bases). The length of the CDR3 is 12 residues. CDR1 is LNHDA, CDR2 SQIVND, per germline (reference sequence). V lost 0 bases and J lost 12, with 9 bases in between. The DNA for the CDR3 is TGTGCCAGTAGTATAGAAGGGAGCGGGCAGTTCTTC. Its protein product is CASSIEGSGQFF.

The CDR3 region has the DNA TGTGCCAGCAGAACCGGGACAGGGGGCCCAGAGACCCAGTACTTC. Its protein product is CASRTGTGGPETQYF. The V gene is TRBV6-1, the J gene TRBJ2-5, with 12 bases lining up with TRBD1. The CDR3 runs to 15 residues. The trim removed 6 bases at V and 4 bases at J, leaving 6 bases unmatched. Germline V gene data show CDR1 as MNHNS and CDR2 as SASEGT.

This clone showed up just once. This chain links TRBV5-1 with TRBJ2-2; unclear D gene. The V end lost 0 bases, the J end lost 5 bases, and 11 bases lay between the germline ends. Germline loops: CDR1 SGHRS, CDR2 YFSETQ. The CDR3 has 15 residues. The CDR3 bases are TGCGCCAGCAGCTTGGGACAAATGGCAACCGGGGAGCTGTTTTTT. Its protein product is CASSLGQMATGELFF.

CDR3: CSAPGGSEQYF. The DNA of the CDR3 is TGCAGTGCCCCTGGGGGATCCGAGCAGTACTTC. J is TRBJ2-7 and V is TRBV20-1; D possibly uses TRBD1 or TRBD2 (5 bases each). Trimming shortened V by 6 bases and J by 6 bases, and 12 bases separated the two germline ends. CDR3 size: 11 residues. Per the germline V gene, CDR1 is DFQATT and CDR2 is SNEGSKA (reference sequence).

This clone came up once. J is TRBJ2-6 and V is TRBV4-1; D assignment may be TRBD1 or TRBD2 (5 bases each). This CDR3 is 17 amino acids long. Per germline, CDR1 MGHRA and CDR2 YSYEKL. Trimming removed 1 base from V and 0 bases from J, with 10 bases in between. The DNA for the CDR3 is TGCGCCAGCAGCCAAGGATGGGGACGCTCTGGGGCCAACGTCCTGACTTTC. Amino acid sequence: CASSQGWGRSGANVLTF.

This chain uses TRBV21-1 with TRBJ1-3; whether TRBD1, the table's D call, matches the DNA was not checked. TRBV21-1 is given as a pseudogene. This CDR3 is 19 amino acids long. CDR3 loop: CASSFLRGQGTNSGNTIYF. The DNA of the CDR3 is TGTGCCAGCAGCTTCCTACGGGGACAGGGAACTAACTCTGGAAACACCATATATTTT.

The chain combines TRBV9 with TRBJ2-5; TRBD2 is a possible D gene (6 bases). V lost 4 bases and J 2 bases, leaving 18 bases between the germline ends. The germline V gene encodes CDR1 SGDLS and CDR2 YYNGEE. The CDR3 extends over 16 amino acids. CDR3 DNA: TGTGCCAGCAGCCCAACCCTGGGGGGACTTCAAGAGACCCAGTACTTC. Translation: CASSPTLGGLQETQYF.

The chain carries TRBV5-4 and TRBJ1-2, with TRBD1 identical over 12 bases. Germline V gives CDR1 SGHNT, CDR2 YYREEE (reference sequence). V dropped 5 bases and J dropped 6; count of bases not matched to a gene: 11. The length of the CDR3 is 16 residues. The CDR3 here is CASSWDRGLGNDGYTF. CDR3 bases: TGTGCCAGCAGTTGGGACAGGGGGCTAGGGAACGATGGCTACACCTTC.

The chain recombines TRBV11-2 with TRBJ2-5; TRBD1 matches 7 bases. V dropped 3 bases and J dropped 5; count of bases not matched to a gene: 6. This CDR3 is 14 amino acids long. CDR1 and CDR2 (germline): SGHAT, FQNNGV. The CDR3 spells CASSLSGGRETQYF. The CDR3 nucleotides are TGTGCCAGCAGCTTGTCAGGGGGTCGGGAGACCCAGTACTTC.

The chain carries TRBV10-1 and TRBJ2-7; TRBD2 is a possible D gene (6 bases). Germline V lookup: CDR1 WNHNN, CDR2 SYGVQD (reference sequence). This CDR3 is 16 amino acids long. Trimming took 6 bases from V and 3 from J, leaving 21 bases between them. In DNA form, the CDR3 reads TGCGCCAGCAGCTCACAGCAGGACACGGGAGACTACGAGCAGTACTTC. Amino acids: CASSSQQDTGDYEQYF.

The DNA for the CDR3 is TGCGCCAGCAGCTTAAAGGGACAGCTTTCGGAGCAGTACTTC. Its protein is CASSLKGQLSEQYF. V is TRBV5-1 and J is TRBJ2-7, with 7 bases aligning to TRBD1. V gave up 2 bases and J gave up 7 bases; unmatched junction bases: 9. Germline V gene data show CDR1 as SGHRS and CDR2 as YFSETQ. This CDR3 region has 14 residues.